This T cell receptor (beta chain) was recovered during a study of PD-L1 blockade in urothelial cancer. Study observations and caveats: Blood TCR clonality below the median before treatment was a predictor of better survival.

Sequenced by immunoSEQ multiplex PCR; TCRdb stores in-frame clones only, minus some. The sample has some 65,000 clones, 81% seen once; the top ten hold about 2.9%. On this clone: The antigen remains unidentified.

Sample time point: pretreatment peripheral blood. Per the germline V gene, CDR1 is KGHSH and CDR2 is LQKENI. This CDR3 has 12 amino acids. Trimming left V 5 bases short and J 2 bases short, with 7 bases between. The chain employs TRBV18 and TRBJ2-7, with D maybe TRBD2 (5 bases). This TCR came from a man between 65 and 85 years old with urothelial cancer. Sequencing was performed on PBMCs, taken around atezolizumab (anti-PD-L1) treatment. The CDR3 bases are TGTGCCAGCTCATCCGGGACCTACGAGCAGTACTTC. This codes for CASSSGTYEQYF.